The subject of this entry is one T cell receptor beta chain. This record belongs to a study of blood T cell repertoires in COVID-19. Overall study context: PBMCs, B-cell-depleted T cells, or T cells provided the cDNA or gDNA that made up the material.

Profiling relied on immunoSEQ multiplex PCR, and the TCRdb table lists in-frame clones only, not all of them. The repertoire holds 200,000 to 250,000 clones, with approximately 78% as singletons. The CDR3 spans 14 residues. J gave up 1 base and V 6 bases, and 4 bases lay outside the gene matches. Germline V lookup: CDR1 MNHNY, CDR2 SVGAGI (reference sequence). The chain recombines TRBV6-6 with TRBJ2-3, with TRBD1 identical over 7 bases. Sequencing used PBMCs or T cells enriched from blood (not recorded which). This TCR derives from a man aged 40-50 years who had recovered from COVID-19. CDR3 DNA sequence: TGTGCCAGCAGGGACACAGGGGGCACAGATACGCAGTATTTT. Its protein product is CASRDTGGTDTQYF.